What follows are 9 T cell receptor beta chains derived from one specimen sequenced in a study of T cell changes during pregnancy in multiple sclerosis. Assay: immunoSEQ multiplex PCR; the TCRdb copy retains only in-frame clones and omits some. In the table there are some 50,000 clones, about 92% of which are singletons. The source material was CD4+ T cells from peripheral blood mononuclear cells, sampled in the second trimester of pregnancy. These receptors came from a female donor with multiple sclerosis, enrolled in a pregnancy study.

This chain uses TRBV19 with TRBJ1-2; no clear D gene. The CDR3 loop spans 14 amino acids. Germline loops: CDR1 LNHDA, CDR2 SQIVND (reference sequence). Trimming left V 5 bases short and J 4 bases short, with 14 bases between. The CDR3 reads CASSSNQEFYGYTF. The CDR3 coding sequence is TGTGCCAGTAGTTCCAATCAGGAATTCTATGGCTACACCTTC.

This clone appeared a few times. The chain uses TRBV29-1 and TRBJ2-1, with D possibly matching TRBD1 (6 bases). Trimming stripped 4 bases from V and 3 bases from J, with 10 bases between. The CDR3 consists of 13 residues. CDR1 and CDR2 (germline): SQVTM, ANQGSEA. CDR3 region: CSVVPRGYNEQFF. The CDR3 nucleotides read TGCAGCGTTGTCCCCAGGGGCTACAATGAGCAGTTCTTC.

CDR3 amino acids: CASSGRTGRDTQYF. CDR3 bases: TGTGCCAGCAGTGGTAGGACAGGGCGGGATACGCAGTATTTT. This chain links TRBV6-1 with TRBJ2-3; 8 nucleotides agree with TRBD1. The CDR3 contains 14 residues. Germline V gene sequence: CDR1 MNHNS, CDR2 SASEGT. J lost 6 bases, V lost 4 bases, and 6 bases had no gene match.

This clone appeared a single time. The rearrangement uses TRBV10-3 and TRBJ2-3; TRBD2 matches 12 bases. V dropped 10 bases and J dropped 0; count of bases not matched to a gene: 5. The germline gives CDR1 ENHRY, CDR2 SYGVKD. The CDR3 is 15 residues long. The CDR3 loop reads CATMTSGGSTDTQYF. Written as DNA, the CDR3 is TGTGCCACCATGACTAGCGGGGGCAGCACAGATACGCAGTATTTT.

CDR3 DNA sequence: TGCGCCAGCACCCGTAGCGGGAGGGCCTCGAACACCGGGGAGCTGTTTTTT. Protein product: CASTRSGRASNTGELFF. V is TRBV10-2 and J is TRBJ2-2; 11 nucleotides line up with TRBD2. After removal of 7 bases from V and 0 bases from J, the junction contained 7 bases not matched to a gene. Germline CDR1 WSHSY, CDR2 SAAADI. The CDR3 length is 17 residues.

The chain couples TRBV7-9 to TRBJ2-1; TRBD1 agrees at 7 bases. V trimming: 3 bases; J trimming: 5 bases; junction bases outside the gene matches: 4. Germline V lookup: CDR1 SEHNR, CDR2 FQNEAQ (reference sequence). This CDR3 comprises 14 residues. CDR3 region: CASSLGTGDNEQFF. The CDR3 DNA sequence: TGTGCCAGCAGCTTGGGTACAGGGGACAATGAGCAGTTCTTC.

The rearrangement links TRBV9 to TRBJ2-5; TRBD1 matches at 11 bases. The V gene end was trimmed by 4 bases and the J gene end by 0 bases; junction bases not matched to a gene: 5. The CDR3 has 16 amino acids. Germline CDR1 reads SGDLS; CDR2 reads YYNGEE. CDR3 loop: CASSPGTGGYQETQYF. In DNA form, the CDR3 reads TGTGCCAGCAGCCCTGGGACAGGGGGGTACCAAGAGACCCAGTACTTC.

V and J are TRBV10-2 and TRBJ1-5; D uncertain. Germline loops: CDR1 WSHSY, CDR2 SAAADI. Trimming stripped 0 bases from V and 7 bases from J, with 13 bases between. The CDR3 sequence is 15 residues long. CDR3: CASSESEIAGQPQHF. CDR3 bases: TGCGCCAGCAGTGAGTCGGAGATTGCGGGGCAGCCCCAGCATTTT.

This chain links TRBV6-1 with TRBJ1-2; a possible D gene is TRBD1 (5 bases). Germline CDR1 is MNHNS and CDR2 is SASEGT. This CDR3 spans 13 amino acids. V shed 3 bases and J shed 5 bases, with 10 bases lying between them. Written as DNA, the CDR3 is TGTGCCAGCAGTGATACAGGCCGGTATGGCTACACCTTC. This sequence encodes CASSDTGRYGYTF.